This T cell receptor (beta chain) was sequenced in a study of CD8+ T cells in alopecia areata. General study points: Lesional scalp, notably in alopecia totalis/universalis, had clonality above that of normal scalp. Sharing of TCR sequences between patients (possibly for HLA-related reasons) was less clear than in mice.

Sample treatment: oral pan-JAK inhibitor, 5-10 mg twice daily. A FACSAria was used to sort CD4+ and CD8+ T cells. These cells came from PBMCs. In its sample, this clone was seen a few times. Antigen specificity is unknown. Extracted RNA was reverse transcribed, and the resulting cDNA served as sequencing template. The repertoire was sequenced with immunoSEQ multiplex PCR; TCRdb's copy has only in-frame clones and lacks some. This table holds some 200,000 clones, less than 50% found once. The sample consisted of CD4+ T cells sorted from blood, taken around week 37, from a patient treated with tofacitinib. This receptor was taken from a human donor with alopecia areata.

The chain's CDR3 is CASSLGHRGETQYF. CDR3 nucleotides: TGTGCCAGCAGCTTAGGCCACAGGGGAGAGACCCAGTACTTC. The rearrangement links TRBV11-2 to TRBJ2-5, with 7 bases fitting TRBD1. Germline CDR1 is SGHAT and CDR2 is FQNNGV. V lost 1 base, J lost 4 bases, and 3 bases stayed unmatched. The CDR3 consists of 14 residues.